This passage covers 26 T cell receptor beta chains from one sample sequenced in a study of blood T cell repertoires in COVID-19. Here immunoSEQ multiplex PCR was the method, and the copy in TCRdb shows in-frame clones only, minus some. Here the sample spans 220,000 or so clones, 82% being singletons. The sample was PBMCs or T cells enriched from blood (not recorded which). These receptors were taken from a woman aged 60 to 75 who had recovered from COVID-19.

V and J are TRBV7-2 and TRBJ2-5, with D perhaps TRBD2 (5 bases). The germline gives CDR1 SGHTA, CDR2 FQGNSA. The CDR3 totals 15 residues. Trimming pared 3 bases from V and 5 bases from J, leaving 16 bases between. The CDR3: CASSFQSGPGETQYF. In DNA form, the CDR3 reads TGTGCCAGCAGCTTTCAGTCAGGACCGGGGGAGACCCAGTACTTC.

Only a few counts were recorded for this clone. The rearrangement uses TRBV5-1 and TRBJ2-3; TRBD2 matches at 8 bases. The CDR3 totals 15 residues. Germline loops: CDR1 SGHRS, CDR2 YFSETQ. V lost 1 base and J lost 2; bases outside the gene matches: 3. In DNA form, the CDR3 reads TGCGCCAGCAGCTTGCTAGCGGGTGACACAGATACGCAGTATTTT. This translates into CASSLLAGDTDTQYF.

This chain uses TRBV28 with TRBJ1-1; D gene uncertain. Germline-derived CDR1 and CDR2 are MDHEN and SYDVKM. This CDR3 is built from 15 residues. Trimming removed 5 bases at V and 0 bases at J, with 13 bases between. CDR3 region: CASSPWRVLNTEAFF. The DNA of the CDR3 is TGTGCCAGCAGTCCTTGGAGGGTCTTGAACACTGAAGCTTTCTTT.

This chain uses TRBV19 with TRBJ2-5; D perhaps matches TRBD1 (5 bases). The CDR3 is made up of 14 amino acids. Trimming took 5 bases from V and 2 from J, leaving 12 bases between them. Germline V gives CDR1 LNHDA, CDR2 SQIVND (reference sequence). CDR3 DNA: TGTGCCAGTAGTCGTCCAGGGTATCAAGAGACCCAGTACTTC. Amino acid sequence: CASSRPGYQETQYF.

This rearrangement joins TRBV6-5 to TRBJ1-6, with unresolved D. Germline CDR1 MNHEY, CDR2 SVGAGI. The CDR3 runs to 14 residues. V lost 4 bases, J lost 10 bases, and 14 bases lay in between. The CDR3 sequence: CASSSVEIGSPLHF. DNA of the CDR3: TGTGCCAGCAGTTCCGTAGAGATCGGGTCACCCCTCCACTTT.

The V and J genes are TRBV7-9 and TRBJ2-2, with D tentatively TRBD2 (6 bases). Germline assignment: CDR1 SEHNR and CDR2 FQNEAQ (reference sequence). The V gene lost 3 bases and the J gene lost 4 bases, with 15 bases spanning the gap. This CDR3 is built from 16 residues. The CDR3 DNA is TGTGCCAGCAGCTTGAGAGGGTCGGAGGGCACCGGGGAGCTGTTTTTT. This gives the protein CASSLRGSEGTGELFF.

This clone was found once. This chain joins TRBV15 and TRBJ1-5; D may be TRBD1 (6 bases). The CDR3 has 14 amino acids. V was trimmed by 2 bases and J by 3 bases, leaving 8 bases between them. Germline CDR1 reads LNHNV; CDR2 reads YYDKDF (reference sequence). In DNA form, the CDR3 reads TGTGCCACCAGCAGACGGACAGACAATCAGCCCCAGCATTTT. Amino acid sequence: CATSRRTDNQPQHF.

The rearrangement joins TRBV27 to TRBJ2-7; TRBD1 is a possible D gene (8 bases). Trimming removed 3 bases from V and 0 bases from J, with 15 bases in between. The germline CDR1 and CDR2 sequences are MNHEY and SMNVEV (reference sequence). This CDR3 is built from 16 residues. The CDR3: CASSLTSTGGSYEQYF. The CDR3 DNA reads as TGTGCCAGCAGTTTGACTAGCACAGGGGGCTCCTACGAGCAGTACTTC.

V is TRBV5-4 and J is TRBJ2-7; 11 bases line up with TRBD2. CDR1 is SGHNT and CDR2 is YYREEE in the germline V gene (reference sequence). V trimming: 3 bases; J trimming: 3 bases; junction bases outside the gene matches: 5. CDR3 size: 15 residues. CDR3 sequence: CASSSTSGKGYEQYF. The CDR3 DNA reads as TGTGCCAGCAGCTCGACTAGCGGGAAGGGCTACGAGCAGTACTTC. Full variable domain (outside the CDR3, taken from reference TRBV5-4 and TRBJ2-7): ETGVTQSPTHLIKTRGQQVTLRCSSQSGHNTVSWYQQALGQGPQFIFQYYREEENGRGNFPPRFSGLQFPNYSSELNVNALELDDSALYLCASSSTSGKGYEQYFGPGTRLTVT.

V gene TRBV7-2 combines with J gene TRBJ2-1, with unresolved D. Trimming shortened V by 1 base and J by 5 bases, and 9 bases separated the two germline ends. This CDR3 is built from 14 residues. CDR1 is SGHTA, CDR2 FQGNSA, per germline. CDR3 in amino acids: CASSLGLFDNEQFF. The CDR3 bases are TGTGCCAGCAGCTTAGGACTTTTCGACAATGAGCAGTTCTTC.

V is TRBV30 and J is TRBJ1-1; a possible D gene is TRBD1 (5 bases). V lost 0 bases to trimming and J lost 7 bases, with 12 bases between them. CDR3 size: 13 residues. The germline gives CDR1 GTSNPN, CDR2 SVGIG (reference sequence). For the CDR3, the DNA is TGTGCCTGGAGTGTCGGCCAGGGCCTTGAAGCTTTCTTT. This codes for CAWSVGQGLEAFF.

This chain uses TRBV21-1 with TRBJ1-6; the D call in the table, TRBD1, was not verified against the DNA. TRBV21-1 is an annotated pseudogene. This CDR3 has 20 amino acids. CDR3 amino acids: CASSKLGGQRVPSYNSPLHF. CDR3 bases: TGTGCCAGCAGCAAATTGGGCGGACAGAGGGTACCCTCCTATAATTCACCCCTCCACTTT.

The chain carries TRBV7-2 and TRBJ2-3, with D possibly matching TRBD1 (6 bases). The CDR3 loop spans 13 amino acids. CDR1 and CDR2 (germline): SGHTA, FQGNSA. Trimming cost V 6 bases and J 1 base, with 8 bases left between them. The CDR3 DNA is TGTGCCAGCAGACCAGGGGGCACAGATACGCAGTATTTT. Its protein is CASRPGGTDTQYF.

The chain is built from TRBV5-4 and TRBJ2-5, with a possible D match to TRBD1 (6 bases). This CDR3 spans 16 amino acids. CDR1 and CDR2 from the germline V gene are SGHNT and YYREEE (reference sequence). Deletions cut 5 bases from V and 1 base from J, with 18 bases between. The CDR3 reads CASRSIASRGQETQYF. In DNA form, the CDR3 reads TGTGCCAGCAGGTCCATAGCGTCCAGGGGCCAAGAGACCCAGTACTTC.

The V and J genes are TRBV4-2 and TRBJ2-2; no definite D call. Germline V lookup: CDR1 LGHNA, CDR2 YNFKEQ. Between the trimmed V and J ends, which lost 1 base and 2 bases, there was a span of 8 bases. This CDR3 has 15 residues. The CDR3 DNA reads as TGTGCCAGCAGCCAAGCAGCGCTTAACACCGGGGAGCTGTTTTTT. Translated: CASSQAALNTGELFF.

This clone has a handful of counts. The chain recombines TRBV4-1 with TRBJ2-1; tentatively, D is TRBD1 (6 bases). Germline assignment: CDR1 MGHRA and CDR2 YSYEKL. V lost 0 bases to trimming and J lost 9 bases, with 18 bases between them. The CDR3 is 16 amino acids. The CDR3 nucleotides are TGCGCCAGCAGCCAAGAGATAACAGGGTCCAGGGGTGAGCAGTTCTTC. Its protein is CASSQEITGSRGEQFF.

The chain links TRBV29-1 to TRBJ2-3; TRBD2 matches at 14 bases. The CDR3 has 11 amino acids. V lost 7 bases, J lost 11 bases, and 2 bases stayed unmatched. Germline V gene lookup returns CDR1 SQVTM and CDR2 ANQGSEA. The CDR3 DNA reads TGCAGCGGGGGACTAGCGGGAGTGCAGTATTTT. As protein: CSGGLAGVQYF.

The chain links TRBV6-5 to TRBJ2-2, with D possibly being TRBD1 (5 bases). Trimming took 6 bases from V and 3 from J, leaving 8 bases between them. This CDR3 has 13 residues. Germline V lookup: CDR1 MNHEY, CDR2 SVGAGI. The CDR3 protein is CASSSRDTGELFF. The CDR3 DNA is TGTGCCAGCAGCAGCAGGGACACCGGGGAGCTGTTTTTT.

This clone was counted once. The chain uses TRBV7-9 and TRBJ2-3; 7 positions agree with TRBD1. CDR1 SEHNR and CDR2 FQNEAQ come from the germline V gene (reference sequence). This CDR3 spans 15 amino acids. Trimming cost V 5 bases and J 3 bases; bases outside gene matches: 8. The CDR3 loop is CASSPGTVTTDTQYF. CDR3 sequence (DNA): TGTGCCAGCAGCCCTGGGACAGTCACAACAGATACGCAGTATTTT.

The genes are TRBV4-2 and TRBJ2-1; D might be TRBD2 (6 bases). The V gene lost 2 bases and the J gene lost 15 bases, with 17 bases spanning the gap. The germline V gene encodes CDR1 LGHNA and CDR2 YNFKEQ. This CDR3 is 13 amino acids long. CDR3 in DNA: TGTGCCAGCAGCCAAACGGGACTCCCCGAGGCGTTCTTC. This codes for CASSQTGLPEAFF.

The chain links TRBV5-8 to TRBJ1-5; the D is unclear. The CDR3 contains 15 residues. Deletions cut 4 bases from V and 5 bases from J, with 16 bases between. Germline V lookup: CDR1 SGHTS, CDR2 YDEGEE. CDR3 DNA: TGTGCCAGCAGCGGAGAACGACGGCTTGATCAGCCCCAGCATTTT. Translating it yields CASSGERRLDQPQHF.

V is TRBV6-5 and J is TRBJ1-1; 7 bases are shared with TRBD1. In germline, CDR1 is MNHEY, CDR2 SVGAGI. The V and J ends lost 6 bases and 1 base, in that order; junction bases with no gene match: 5. The CDR3 is 14 amino acids. For the CDR3, the DNA is TGTGCCAGCAGCCGACAGGGTGGGAACACTGAAGCTTTCTTT. It is translated as CASSRQGGNTEAFF.

The rearrangement joins TRBV24-1 to TRBJ1-5, with TRBD1 matching 9 bases. V lost 8 bases to trimming and J lost 4 bases; unmatched junction nucleotides: 14. The length of the CDR3 is 17 residues. In germline, CDR1 is KGHDR, CDR2 SFDVKD. The CDR3 sequence is CATNHIGGTGPNQPQHF. For the CDR3, the DNA is TGTGCCACCAATCACATTGGTGGGACAGGGCCTAATCAGCCCCAGCATTTT.

The chain is built from TRBV5-8 and TRBJ1-2, with 7 bases matching TRBD1. J gave up 4 bases and V 1 base, and 10 bases lay outside the gene matches. CDR3 length: 16 amino acids. Germline CDR1 reads SGHTS; CDR2 reads YDEGEE. The CDR3 protein is CASSLSISRTGYGYTF. The CDR3 bases are TGTGCCAGCAGCTTGTCGATTTCTCGGACAGGCTATGGCTACACCTTC.

The chain is built from TRBV7-3 and TRBJ2-3; 9 positions match TRBD2. With 2 bases clipped from V and 5 bases from J, the junction kept 5 bases outside the gene matches. The CDR3 is made up of 15 amino acids. CDR1 SGHTA and CDR2 FQGTGA come from the germline V gene. The CDR3 loop is CASSLGGGARDTQYF. Here the CDR3 DNA reads TGTGCCAGCAGCTTAGGCGGGGGGGCGAGAGATACGCAGTATTTT.

V gene TRBV19 combines with J gene TRBJ2-3; possibly TRBD2 for D (7 bases). CDR1 LNHDA and CDR2 SQIVND come from the germline V gene (reference sequence). V lost 1 base, J lost 4 bases, and 15 bases lay in between. The CDR3 has 16 amino acids. The chain's CDR3 is CASSIARGGRADTQYF. The CDR3 DNA sequence: TGTGCCAGTAGTATAGCTCGCGGGGGCCGGGCAGATACGCAGTATTTT.